This T cell receptor (beta chain) was sequenced during a study of T cells in Graves' hyperthyroidism and ophthalmopathy. It was RNA transcripts that yielded the amplified TCR beta CDR3 regions. HTBI primers were employed in a first-round RT-PCR of the TCR CDR3. TCRdb ran MiXCR on the multiplex PCR reads and lists one entry per CDR3 protein. This table holds more than 500,000 distinct CDR3 sequences, 16% found once. CDR1 and CDR2 from the germline V gene are SQVTM and ANQGSEA. This CDR3 region has 14 residues. Trimming shortened V by 1 base and J by 0 bases, and 9 bases separated the two germline ends. This clonotype was seen a handful of times. Ophthalmopathy cases scored 3 or more on the Clinical Activity Score and 4 or more on NOSPECS grade, with duration below 3 months. Criteria for exclusion of patients were uncontrolled infection, other autoimmune disease, pregnancy or lactation. Clinical symptoms, serum thyroxine, TRAb, thyroid ultrasound and orbital computed tomography established diagnosis. Using around 10 ml of fresh peripheral blood, PBMCs were prepared.

The V gene is TRBV29-1, the J gene TRBJ1-1, with D maybe TRBD1 (6 bases). The sequence came from a woman aged 30 to 39 with Graves' ophthalmopathy. Material for sequencing was blood. As DNA, the CDR3 is TGCAGCGTTGAAGGCGGGGGCTTGAACACTGAAGCTTTCTTT. Amino acids: CSVEGGGLNTEAFF.